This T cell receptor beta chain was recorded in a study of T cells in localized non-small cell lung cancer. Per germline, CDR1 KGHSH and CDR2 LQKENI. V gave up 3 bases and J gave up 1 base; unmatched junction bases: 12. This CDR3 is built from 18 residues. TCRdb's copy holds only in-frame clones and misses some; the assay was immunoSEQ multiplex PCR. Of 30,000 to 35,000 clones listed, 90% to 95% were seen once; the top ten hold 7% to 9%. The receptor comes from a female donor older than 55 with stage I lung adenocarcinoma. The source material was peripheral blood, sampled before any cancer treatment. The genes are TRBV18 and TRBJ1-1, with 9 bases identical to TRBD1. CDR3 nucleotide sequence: TGTGCCAGCTCACCTGACTTAACAGGGGGCCGCGGGAACACTGAAGCTTTCTTT. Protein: CASSPDLTGGRGNTEAFF.